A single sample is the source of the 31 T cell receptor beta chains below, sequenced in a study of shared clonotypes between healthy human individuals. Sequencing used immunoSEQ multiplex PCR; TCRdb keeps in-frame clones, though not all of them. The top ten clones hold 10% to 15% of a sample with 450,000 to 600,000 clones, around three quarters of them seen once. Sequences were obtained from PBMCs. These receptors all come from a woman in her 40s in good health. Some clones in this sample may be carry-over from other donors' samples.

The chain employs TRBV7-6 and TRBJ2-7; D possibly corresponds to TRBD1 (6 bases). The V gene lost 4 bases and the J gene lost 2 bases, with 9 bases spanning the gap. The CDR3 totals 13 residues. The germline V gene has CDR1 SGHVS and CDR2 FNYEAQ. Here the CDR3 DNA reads TGTGCCAGCAGCTCGCGGACAGCCTACGAGCAGTACTTC. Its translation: CASSSRTAYEQYF.

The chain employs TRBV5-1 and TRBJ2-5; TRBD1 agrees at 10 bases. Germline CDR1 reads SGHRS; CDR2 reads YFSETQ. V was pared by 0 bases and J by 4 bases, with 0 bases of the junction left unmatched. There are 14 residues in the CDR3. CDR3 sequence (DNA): TGCGCCAGCAGCTTGGGACAGGGGGCAGAGACCCAGTACTTC. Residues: CASSLGQGAETQYF.

The CDR3 is CASSLVLSGRARNEQFF. CDR3 bases: TGTGCCAGCAGCTTGGTCCTGAGCGGGAGGGCTCGGAATGAGCAGTTCTTC. This chain uses TRBV5-6 with TRBJ2-1, with TRBD2 matching over 10 bases. Unmatched junction bases numbered 10, after V lost 0 bases and J lost 7 bases. The CDR3 sequence is 17 residues long. CDR1 and CDR2 from the germline V gene are SGHDT and YYEEEE.

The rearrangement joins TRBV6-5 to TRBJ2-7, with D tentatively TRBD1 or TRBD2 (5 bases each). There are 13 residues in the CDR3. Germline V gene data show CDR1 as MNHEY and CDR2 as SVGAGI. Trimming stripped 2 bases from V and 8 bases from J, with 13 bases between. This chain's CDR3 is CASSYRDDDKQYF. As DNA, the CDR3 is TGTGCCAGCAGTTACCGGGACGATGACAAGCAGTACTTC.

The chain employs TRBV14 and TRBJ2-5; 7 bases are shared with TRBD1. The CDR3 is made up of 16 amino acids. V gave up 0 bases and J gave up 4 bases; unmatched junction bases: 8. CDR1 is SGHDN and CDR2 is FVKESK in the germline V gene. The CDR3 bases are TGTGCCAGCAGCCAAGATCCCTGGACAGGCGGAGAGACCCAGTACTTC. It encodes CASSQDPWTGGETQYF.

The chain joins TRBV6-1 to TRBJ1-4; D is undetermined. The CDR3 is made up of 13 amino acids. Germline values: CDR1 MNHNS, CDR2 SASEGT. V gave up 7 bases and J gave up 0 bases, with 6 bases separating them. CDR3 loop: CASTDATNEKLFF. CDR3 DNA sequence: TGTGCCAGCACGGATGCAACTAATGAAAAACTGTTTTTT.

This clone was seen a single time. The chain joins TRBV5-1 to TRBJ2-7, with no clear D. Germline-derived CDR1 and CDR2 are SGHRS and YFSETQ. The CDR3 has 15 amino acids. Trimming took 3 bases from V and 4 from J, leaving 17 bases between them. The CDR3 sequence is CASSSPTAAVYEQYF. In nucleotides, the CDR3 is TGCGCCAGCAGCTCCCCCACGGCCGCCGTTTACGAGCAGTACTTC. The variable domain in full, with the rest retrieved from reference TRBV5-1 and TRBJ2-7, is KAGVTQTPRYLIKTRGQQVTLSCSPISGHRSVSWYQQTPGQGLQFLFEYFSETQRNKGNFPGRFSGRQFSNSRSEMNVSTLELGDSALYLCASSSPTAAVYEQYFGPGTRLTVT.

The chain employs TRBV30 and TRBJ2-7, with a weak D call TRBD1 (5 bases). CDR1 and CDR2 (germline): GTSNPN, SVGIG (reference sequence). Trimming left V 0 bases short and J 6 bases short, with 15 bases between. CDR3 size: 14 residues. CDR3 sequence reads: CAWSVGATLFEQYF. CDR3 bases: TGTGCCTGGAGTGTAGGGGCCACACTTTTCGAGCAGTACTTC.

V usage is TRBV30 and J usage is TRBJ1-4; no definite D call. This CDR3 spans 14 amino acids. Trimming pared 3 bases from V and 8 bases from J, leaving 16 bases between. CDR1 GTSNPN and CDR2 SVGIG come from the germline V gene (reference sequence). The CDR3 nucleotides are TGTGCCTGGAGCCGGGAGTCGGGTCTGGAAAAACTGTTTTTT. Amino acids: CAWSRESGLEKLFF.

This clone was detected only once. The CDR3 loop reads CASSFSGTDTQYF. CDR3 nucleotide sequence: TGTGCCAGCAGTTTTTCCGGCACAGATACGCAGTATTTT. The genes are TRBV28 and TRBJ2-3; D is unresolved. Per germline, CDR1 MDHEN and CDR2 SYDVKM. The CDR3 contains 13 residues. V was shortened by 3 bases and J by 1 base, with 5 bases between the two germline ends. The full variable domain, with the rest looked up from reference TRBV28 and TRBJ2-3, is DVKVTQSSRYLVKRTGEKVFLECVQDMDHENMFWYRQDPGLGLRLIYFSYDVKMKEKGDIPEGYSVSREKKERFSLILESASTNQTSMYLCASSFSGTDTQYFGPGTRLTVL.

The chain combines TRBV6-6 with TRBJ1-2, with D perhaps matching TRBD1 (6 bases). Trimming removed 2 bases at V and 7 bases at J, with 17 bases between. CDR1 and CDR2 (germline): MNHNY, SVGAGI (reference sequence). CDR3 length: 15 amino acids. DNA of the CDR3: TGTGCCAGCAGTTACGACCCACAGGGTTCGTCTGGCTACACCTTC. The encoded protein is CASSYDPQGSSGYTF.

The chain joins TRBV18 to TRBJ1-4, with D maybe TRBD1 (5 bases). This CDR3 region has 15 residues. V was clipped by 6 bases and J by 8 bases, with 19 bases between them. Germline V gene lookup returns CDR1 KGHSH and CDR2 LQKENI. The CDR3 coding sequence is TGTGCCAGCTCCACTCCGGTGGTGGGGGTCGAAAAACTGTTTTTT. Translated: CASSTPVVGVEKLFF.

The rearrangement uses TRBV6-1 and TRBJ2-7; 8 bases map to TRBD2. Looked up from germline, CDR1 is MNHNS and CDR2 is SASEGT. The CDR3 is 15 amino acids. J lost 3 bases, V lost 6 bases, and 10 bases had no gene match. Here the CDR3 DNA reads TGTGCCAGCAGGGTTAAGACTAGCGTAGACTACGAGCAGTACTTC. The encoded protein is CASRVKTSVDYEQYF.

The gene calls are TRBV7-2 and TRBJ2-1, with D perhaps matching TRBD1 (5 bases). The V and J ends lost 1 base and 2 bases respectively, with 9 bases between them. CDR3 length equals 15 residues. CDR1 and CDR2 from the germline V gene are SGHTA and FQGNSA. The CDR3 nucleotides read TGTGCCAGCAGCTTAGTACCAGGGCCCTACAATGAGCAGTTCTTC. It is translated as CASSLVPGPYNEQFF.

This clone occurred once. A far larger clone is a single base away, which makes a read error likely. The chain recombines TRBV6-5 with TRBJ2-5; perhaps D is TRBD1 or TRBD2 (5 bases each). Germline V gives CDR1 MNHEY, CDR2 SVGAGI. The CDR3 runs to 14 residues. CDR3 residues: CVSSPSEGKETQYF. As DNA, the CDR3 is TGTGTCAGCAGCCCAAGTGAGGGGAAAGAGACCCAGTACTTC.

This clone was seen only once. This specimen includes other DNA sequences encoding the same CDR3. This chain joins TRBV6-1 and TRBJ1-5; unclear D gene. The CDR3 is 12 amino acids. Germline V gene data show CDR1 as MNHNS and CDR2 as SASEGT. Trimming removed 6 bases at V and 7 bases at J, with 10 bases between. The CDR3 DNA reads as TGTGCCAGCAGCCCCAGAGACCAGCCCCAGCATTTT. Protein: CASSPRDQPQHF.

CDR3 residues: CASSLGGGLYSYEQYF. In nucleotides, the CDR3 is TGTGCCAGCAGCTTAGGGGGAGGGCTTTATTCCTACGAGCAGTACTTC. This chain uses TRBV5-6 with TRBJ2-7, with a weak D call TRBD2 (7 bases). CDR3 length: 16 amino acids. The germline gives CDR1 SGHDT, CDR2 YYEEEE. The V end was cut by 2 bases, the J end by 1 base, with 16 bases between.

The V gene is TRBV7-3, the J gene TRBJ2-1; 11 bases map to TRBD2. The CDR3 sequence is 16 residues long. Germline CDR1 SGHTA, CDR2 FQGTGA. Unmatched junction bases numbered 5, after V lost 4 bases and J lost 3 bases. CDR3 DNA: TGTGCCAGCAGCTCTGTTGGGACTAGCGGCTACAATGAGCAGTTCTTC. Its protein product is CASSSVGTSGYNEQFF. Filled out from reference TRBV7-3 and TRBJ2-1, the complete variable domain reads GAGVSQTPSNKVTEKGKYVELRCDPISGHTALYWYRQSLGQGPEFLIYFQGTGAADDSGLPNDRFFAVRPEGSVSTLKIQRTERGDSAVYLCASSSVGTSGYNEQFFGPGTRLTVL.

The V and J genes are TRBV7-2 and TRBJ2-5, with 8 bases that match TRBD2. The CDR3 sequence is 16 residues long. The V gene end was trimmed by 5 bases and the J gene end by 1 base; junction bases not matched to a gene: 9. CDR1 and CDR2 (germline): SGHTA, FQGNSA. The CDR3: CASSLIAGYAQETQYF. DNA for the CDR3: TGTGCCAGCAGCCTCATAGCGGGATACGCCCAAGAGACCCAGTACTTC.

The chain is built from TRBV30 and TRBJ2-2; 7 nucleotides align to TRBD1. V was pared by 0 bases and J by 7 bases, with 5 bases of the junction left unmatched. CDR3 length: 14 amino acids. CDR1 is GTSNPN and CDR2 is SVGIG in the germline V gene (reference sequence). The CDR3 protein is CAWSVRGGGGELFF. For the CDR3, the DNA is TGTGCCTGGAGTGTACGAGGGGGCGGCGGGGAGCTGTTTTTT.

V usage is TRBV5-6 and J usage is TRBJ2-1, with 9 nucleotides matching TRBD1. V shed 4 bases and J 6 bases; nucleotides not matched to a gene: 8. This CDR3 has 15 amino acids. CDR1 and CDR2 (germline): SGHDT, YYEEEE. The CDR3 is CASSIWGQGGNEQFF. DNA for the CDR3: TGTGCCAGCAGCATATGGGGACAGGGAGGCAATGAGCAGTTCTTC.

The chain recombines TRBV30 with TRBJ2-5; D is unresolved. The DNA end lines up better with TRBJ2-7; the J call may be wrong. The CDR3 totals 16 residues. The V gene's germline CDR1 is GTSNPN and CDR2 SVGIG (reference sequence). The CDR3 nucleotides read TGTGCCTGGAGTCCCCAGGTGGAGATCTTTGCCTTCGAGCAGTACTTC. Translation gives CAWSPQVEIFAFEQYF.

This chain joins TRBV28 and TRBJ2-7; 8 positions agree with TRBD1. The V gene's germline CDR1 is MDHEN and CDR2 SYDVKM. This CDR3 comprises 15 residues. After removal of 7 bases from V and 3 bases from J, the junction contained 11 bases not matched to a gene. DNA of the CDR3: TGTGCCAGCACCCCCCGGCCGGGACAGGTCTACGAGCAGTACTTC. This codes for CASTPRPGQVYEQYF.

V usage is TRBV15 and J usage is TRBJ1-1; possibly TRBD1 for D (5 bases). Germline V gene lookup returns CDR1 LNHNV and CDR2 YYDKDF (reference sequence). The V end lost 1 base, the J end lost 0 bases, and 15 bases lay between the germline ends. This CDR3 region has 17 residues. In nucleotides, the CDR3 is TGTGCCACCAGCAGAGTCCGCTCCCGGGGACTGAACACTGAAGCTTTCTTT. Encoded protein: CATSRVRSRGLNTEAFF.

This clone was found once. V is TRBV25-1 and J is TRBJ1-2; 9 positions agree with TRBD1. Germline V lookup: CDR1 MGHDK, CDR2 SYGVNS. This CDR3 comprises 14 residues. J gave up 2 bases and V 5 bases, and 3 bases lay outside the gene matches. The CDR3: CASSQTGGNYGYTF. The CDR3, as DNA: TGTGCCAGCAGTCAAACAGGGGGCAACTATGGCTACACCTTC.

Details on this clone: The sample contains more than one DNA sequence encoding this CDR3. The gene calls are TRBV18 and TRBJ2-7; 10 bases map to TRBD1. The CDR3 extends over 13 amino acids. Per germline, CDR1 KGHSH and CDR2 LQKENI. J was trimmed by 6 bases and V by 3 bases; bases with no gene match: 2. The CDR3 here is CASSPGQGSEQYF. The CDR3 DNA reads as TGTGCCAGCTCACCGGGACAGGGGTCCGAGCAGTACTTC.

CDR3 region: CASSYSTPGVRYGYTF. CDR3 coding DNA: TGTGCCAGCAGTTACTCTACCCCAGGGGTTCGGTATGGCTACACCTTC. The V gene is TRBV6-5, the J gene TRBJ1-2; tentatively, D is TRBD1 (6 bases). V lost 0 bases and J lost 5, with 16 bases in between. Germline CDR1 and CDR2: MNHEY and SVGAGI. The CDR3 sequence is 16 residues long.

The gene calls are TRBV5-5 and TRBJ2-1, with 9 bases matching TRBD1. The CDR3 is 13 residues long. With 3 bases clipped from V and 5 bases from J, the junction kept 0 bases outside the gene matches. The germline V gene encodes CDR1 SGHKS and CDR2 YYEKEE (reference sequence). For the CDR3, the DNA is TGTGCCAGCAGCTGGACAGGGGACAATGAGCAGTTCTTC. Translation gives CASSWTGDNEQFF.

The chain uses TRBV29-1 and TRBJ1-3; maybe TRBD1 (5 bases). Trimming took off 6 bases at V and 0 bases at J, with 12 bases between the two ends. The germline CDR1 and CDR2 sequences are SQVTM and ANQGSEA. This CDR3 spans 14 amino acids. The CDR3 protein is CSVARDPSGNTIYF. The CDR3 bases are TGCAGCGTAGCCCGGGACCCCTCTGGAAACACCATATATTTT.

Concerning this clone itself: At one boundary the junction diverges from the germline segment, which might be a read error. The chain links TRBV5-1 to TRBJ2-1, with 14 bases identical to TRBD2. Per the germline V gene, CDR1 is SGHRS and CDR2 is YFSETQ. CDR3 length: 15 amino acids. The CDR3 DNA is TGCGCCAGCAACTTGGGACTAGCGGGAGCGGGTGAGCAGTTCTTC. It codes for CASNLGLAGAGEQFF.

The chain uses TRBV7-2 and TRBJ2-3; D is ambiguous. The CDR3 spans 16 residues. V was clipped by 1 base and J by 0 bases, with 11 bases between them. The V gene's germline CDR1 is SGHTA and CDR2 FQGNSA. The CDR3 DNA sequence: TGTGCCAGCAGCTTAGTTACGTGGGCTAGCACAGATACGCAGTATTTT. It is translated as CASSLVTWASTDTQYF.